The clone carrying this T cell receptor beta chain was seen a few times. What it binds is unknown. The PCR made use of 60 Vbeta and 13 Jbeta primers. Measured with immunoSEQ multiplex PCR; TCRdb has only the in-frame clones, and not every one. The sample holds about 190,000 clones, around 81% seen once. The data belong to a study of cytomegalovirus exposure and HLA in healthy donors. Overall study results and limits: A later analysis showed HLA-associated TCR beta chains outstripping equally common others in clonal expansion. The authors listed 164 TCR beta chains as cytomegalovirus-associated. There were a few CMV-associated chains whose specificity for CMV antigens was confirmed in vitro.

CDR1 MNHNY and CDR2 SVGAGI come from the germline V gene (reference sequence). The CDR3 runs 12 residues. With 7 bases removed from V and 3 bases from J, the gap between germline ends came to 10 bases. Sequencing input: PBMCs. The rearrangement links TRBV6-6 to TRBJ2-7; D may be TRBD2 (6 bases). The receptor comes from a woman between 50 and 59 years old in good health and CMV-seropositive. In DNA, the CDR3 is TGTGCCAGCAACGTCGGGGGCTACGAGCAGTACTTC. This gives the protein CASNVGGYEQYF.